Below are 19 T cell receptor beta chains sequenced from a single sample in a study of cytomegalovirus exposure and HLA in healthy donors. The data were produced by immunoSEQ multiplex PCR, yet TCRdb's version contains in-frame clones alone and is incomplete. Found here are around 54,000 clones, roughly 90% of them singletons; the top ten hold 8.4%. The sequenced material came from PBMCs. Receptors originate from a woman aged 18-29 years in good health and CMV-seropositive.

This clone came up once. The chain joins TRBV30 to TRBJ1-2; 8 nucleotides line up with TRBD1. CDR1 GTSNPN and CDR2 SVGIG come from the germline V gene (reference sequence). Trimming took 7 bases from V and 8 from J; bases not matched to a gene: 12. This CDR3 region has 13 residues. DNA for the CDR3: TGTGCCTACAGCTCAGGGGGCGCGGGGGGCTACACCTTC. This gives the protein CAYSSGGAGGYTF.

J is TRBJ1-2 and V is TRBV30, with D unresolved. Germline values: CDR1 GTSNPN, CDR2 SVGIG (reference sequence). The ends were cut back, 0 bases at V and 4 bases at J, with 9 bases in the middle. The CDR3 length is 13 residues. CDR3 DNA sequence: TGTGCCTGGAGTGTACTCGGAGGCTATGGCTACACCTTC. Translated: CAWSVLGGYGYTF.

CDR3 bases: TGTGCCTGGAGTAGACTAGCAGGGGAGACCCAGTACTTC. It codes for CAWSRLAGETQYF. The rearrangement links TRBV30 to TRBJ2-5; 7 nucleotides match TRBD2. This CDR3 comprises 13 residues. Germline V gene lookup returns CDR1 GTSNPN and CDR2 SVGIG (reference sequence). V trimming: 2 bases; J trimming: 5 bases; junction bases outside the gene matches: 5.

This clone has just one count. The rearrangement uses TRBV27 and TRBJ2-1; 8 nucleotides agree with TRBD1. Germline assignment: CDR1 MNHEY and CDR2 SMNVEV (reference sequence). The CDR3 sequence is 15 residues long. V dropped 5 bases and J dropped 1; count of bases not matched to a gene: 4. CDR3 sequence reads: CASSPGQASYNEQFF. The CDR3 bases are TGTGCCAGCAGTCCGGGACAGGCTTCCTACAATGAGCAGTTCTTC.

V gene TRBV15 combines with J gene TRBJ2-6, with TRBD1 matching 7 bases. CDR1 is LNHNV, CDR2 YYDKDF, per germline (reference sequence). The CDR3 spans 15 residues. Unmatched junction bases numbered 4, after V lost 7 bases and J lost 1 base. CDR3 nucleotide sequence: TGTGCCACCACCTCGACAGGGTCTGGGGCCAACGTCCTGACTTTC. Translating gives CATTSTGSGANVLTF.

The chain has TRBV29-1 and TRBJ2-7; D might be TRBD1 (6 bases). Germline assignment: CDR1 SQVTM and CDR2 ANQGSEA. V was clipped by 7 bases and J by 1 base, with 14 bases between them. The CDR3 sequence is 13 residues long. CDR3 in DNA: TGCAGCGCCCTCCCAGGGGAATCCTACGAGCAGTACTTC. This translates into CSALPGESYEQYF.

The chain recombines TRBV5-1 with TRBJ2-6, with unresolved D. This CDR3 is 13 amino acids long. Trimming removed 5 bases from V and 2 bases from J, with 5 bases in between. The germline V gene encodes CDR1 SGHRS and CDR2 YFSETQ. In DNA, the CDR3 is TGCGCCAGCAGGGCCGCTGGGGCCAACGTCCTGACTTTC. Protein sequence: CASRAAGANVLTF.

CDR3 in amino acids: CASSLERQRNYGYTF. The CDR3 DNA is TGTGCCAGCAGCTTGGAGCGGCAGAGGAACTATGGCTACACCTTC. The chain combines TRBV5-6 with TRBJ1-2; D unresolved. Germline CDR1 and CDR2: SGHDT and YYEEEE. The CDR3 runs 15 residues. V was shortened by 0 bases and J by 2 bases, with 11 bases between the two germline ends.

This chain links TRBV5-6 with TRBJ1-2, with 8 bases aligning to TRBD1. The germline V gene has CDR1 SGHDT and CDR2 YYEEEE. J gave up 4 bases and V 1 base, and 6 bases lay outside the gene matches. The CDR3 runs to 15 residues. The CDR3, as DNA: TGTGCCAGCAGCTTGCCAGGGGGCTATGGCTATGGCTACACCTTC. This codes for CASSLPGGYGYGYTF.

The J gene is TRBJ2-3, the V gene TRBV6-1, with 7 bases identical to TRBD1. V lost 3 bases, J lost 3 bases, and 6 bases stayed unmatched. CDR1 is MNHNS and CDR2 is SASEGT in the germline V gene. The CDR3 has 15 residues. The DNA for the CDR3 is TGTGCCAGCAGTGAGCGGACAGGATTAACAGATACGCAGTATTTT. Translating gives CASSERTGLTDTQYF.

This chain links TRBV15 with TRBJ2-7; 10 positions agree with TRBD1. The CDR3 is made up of 15 amino acids. V shed 5 bases and J 4 bases; nucleotides not matched to a gene: 8. The germline gives CDR1 LNHNV, CDR2 YYDKDF (reference sequence). The CDR3 reads CATSEKTGGGYEQYF. The CDR3 bases are TGTGCCACCAGCGAGAAGACAGGGGGCGGGTACGAGCAGTACTTC.

The V gene is TRBV11-2, the J gene TRBJ2-1; TRBD1 aligns across 7 bases. The V gene's germline CDR1 is SGHAT and CDR2 FQNNGV. This CDR3 contains 17 residues. Trimming at V came to 5 bases and at J to 3 bases, leaving 13 bases not matched to a gene. The CDR3 reads CASSPATTGVGYNEQFF. The CDR3 DNA is TGTGCCAGCAGCCCCGCGACAACAGGGGTGGGCTACAATGAGCAGTTCTTC. The full variable domain, its missing parts supplied by reference TRBV11-2 and TRBJ2-1, is EAGVAQSPRYKIIEKRQSVAFWCNPISGHATLYWYQQILGQGPKLLIQFQNNGVVDDSQLPKDRFSAERLKGVDSTLKIQPAKLEDSAVYLCASSPATTGVGYNEQFFGPGTRLTVL.

This chain joins TRBV10-3 and TRBJ2-7; 9 bases match TRBD2. The germline CDR1 and CDR2 sequences are ENHRY and SYGVKD. CDR3 size: 15 residues. The J segment lost 5 bases and the V segment lost 0 bases, leaving 5 bases of the junction unmatched. The CDR3 region is CAISESERGVDEQYF. Written as DNA, the CDR3 is TGTGCCATCAGTGAGTCTGAGCGGGGGGTTGACGAGCAGTACTTC.

The genes are TRBV18 and TRBJ2-2, with D uncertain. Germline loops: CDR1 KGHSH, CDR2 LQKENI. The V and J ends lost 3 bases and 4 bases respectively, with 15 bases between them. This CDR3 has 16 residues. This CDR3 is CASSPTTRPSTGELFF. CDR3 DNA sequence: TGTGCCAGCTCACCGACGACCCGACCTAGCACCGGGGAGCTGTTTTTT.

The chain carries TRBV5-1 and TRBJ1-1; D perhaps matches TRBD1 (5 bases). Trimming shortened V by 4 bases and J by 1 base, and 17 bases separated the two germline ends. CDR3 length: 16 amino acids. The germline gives CDR1 SGHRS, CDR2 YFSETQ. The CDR3 DNA is TGCGCCAGCAGCCGCGTCCCGGGGGGAAGGAACACTGAAGCTTTCTTT. Its translation: CASSRVPGGRNTEAFF.

The rearrangement joins TRBV28 to TRBJ1-2; TRBD1 agrees at 8 bases. Germline-derived CDR1 and CDR2 are MDHEN and SYDVKM. The CDR3 loop spans 14 amino acids. The junction had 4 bases not matched to a gene; V was cut back by 5 bases and J by 2 bases. The CDR3 spells CASSDRTGNYGYTF. The CDR3 coding sequence is TGTGCCAGCAGTGACCGGACAGGGAACTATGGCTACACCTTC.

The gene calls are TRBV5-6 and TRBJ1-5; D unresolved. Per the germline V gene, CDR1 is SGHDT and CDR2 is YYEEEE. The CDR3 has 13 residues. V was pared by 0 bases and J by 9 bases, with 10 bases between. DNA of the CDR3: TGTGCCAGCAGCTTGGCAGGCTTTCGGCCCCAGCATTTT. As protein: CASSLAGFRPQHF.

J is TRBJ1-1 and V is TRBV2, with TRBD1 matching 7 bases. The CDR3 contains 14 residues. CDR1 and CDR2 from the germline V gene are SNHLY and FYNNEI. The trim removed 10 bases at V and 0 bases at J, leaving 8 bases unmatched. For the CDR3, the DNA is TGTGCCACCAAATCCGGGACAGTGAACACTGAAGCTTTCTTT. Amino acid sequence: CATKSGTVNTEAFF.

DNA of the CDR3: TGTGCCTGGTCCGCGGGAGCATACAATGAGCAGTTCTTC. Translating it yields CAWSAGAYNEQFF. The V and J genes are TRBV30 and TRBJ2-1; 7 bases fit TRBD2. This CDR3 has 13 amino acids. CDR1 is GTSNPN, CDR2 SVGIG, per germline (reference sequence). V lost 5 bases, J lost 4 bases, and 5 bases stayed unmatched.